This T cell receptor beta chain was observed in a study of Ad26.COV2.S vaccination and SARS-CoV-2 variants. At the level of the study: Participant was drawn from the COV1001 Ad26.COV2.S trial arm. Each vaccinee took Ad26.COV2.S intramuscularly, once or twice 56 days apart.

Treatment reported: about 20 received Ad26.COV2.S at low or high dose, single or two shots; 5 received placebo; per-sample allocation not given. Specimens were obtained on day 63 following the first vaccine or placebo injection. About this clone itself: The antigen remains undetermined.

Generated by immunoSEQ multiplex PCR, the TCRdb table keeps only in-frame clones and is missing some. The repertoire holds about 350,000 clones, less than 90% seen once, with about 10% in the top ten. Points from the study as a whole: After vaccination, reports described spike-specific CD8+ and CD4+ T cell responses as showing substantial breadth. Vaccinees displayed broader spike-specific TCR repertoires than placebo recipients.

Trimming took 3 bases from V and 1 from J; bases not matched to a gene: 4. Germline lookup yields CDR1 SGDLS and CDR2 YYNGEE. The length of the CDR3 is 15 residues. This receptor was taken from a person aged 18 to 65 who received the Ad26.COV2.S COVID-19 vaccine or a placebo. The chain couples TRBV9 to TRBJ2-3; 8 bases fit TRBD2. The sequencing here drew on peripheral blood, taken in a trial of Ad26.COV2.S vaccine versus placebo. The DNA of the CDR3 is TGTGCCAGCAGCGAAGGACTAGCCGGCACAGATACGCAGTATTTT. Its translation is CASSEGLAGTDTQYF.